This T cell receptor (beta chain) was retrieved from a study of OX40 agonist ivuxolimab in advanced cancers. In the study overall: Patients received ivuxolimab, an agonistic anti-OX40 (CD134) antibody.

Method: immunoSEQ multiplex PCR; TCRdb's copy keeps in-frame clones and lacks some. The data contain around 64,000 clones, 91% of them seen just once; the ten biggest clones take up about 14%. CDR1 and CDR2 (germline): MDHEN, SYDVKM. V was trimmed by 2 bases and J by 0 bases, leaving 11 bases between them. The CDR3 extends over 16 amino acids. The gene calls are TRBV28 and TRBJ2-1; the D gene is possibly TRBD2 (6 bases). The sequence was obtained from an adult with an advanced solid tumor such as melanoma, head and neck, liver or kidney cancer. Sequencing used CD4+ or CD8+ T cells sorted from blood, obtained in a trial of the OX40 agonist ivuxolimab. The DNA of the CDR3 is TGTGCCAGCAGTTTAACGGGAGTCAGCTCCTACAATGAGCAGTTCTTC. As protein: CASSLTGVSSYNEQFF.